This T cell receptor (beta chain) was documented in a study of patients and donors after allogeneic stem cell transplantation. This clonotype was observed many times. This CDR3 has 14 residues. Between the trimmed V and J ends, which lost 2 bases and 8 bases, there was a span of 12 bases. One entry per CDR3 protein results from TCRdb running MiXCR on the RT-PCR reads. The sample records about 960,000 distinct CDR3 sequences, over 15% being singletons. This chain links TRBV12-3 or TRBV12-4 with TRBJ1-4; D is ambiguous. This clonotype was sampled from a human donor who was either an allogeneic HSCT recipient or a stem cell or donor lymphocyte infusion donor (not recorded which). It is not recorded whose cells these are; they may come from a transplant donor. Sequenced: blood, either unsorted or a sorted T cell fraction (not recorded which). The CDR3 reads CASSLSTLGEKLFF. The CDR3 nucleotides read TGTGCCAGCAGTTTATCCACCCTTGGGGAAAAACTGTTTTTT.